These 11 T cell receptor beta chains originate from one sample sequenced in a study of a mutant IDH1 vaccine in newly diagnosed glioma. Here immunoSEQ multiplex PCR was the method, and the copy in TCRdb shows in-frame clones only, minus some. Altogether approximately 38,000 clones are present, roughly 85% being singletons, with the ten largest covering over 1.5%. These receptors' antigens are unknown. The time point is: week 5, during vaccination. Doses of 300 ug of mutant IDH1 20-mer peptide were given with topical imiquimod. The material was PBMCs, obtained from a glioma patient whose treatment included an IDH1 peptide vaccine. The receptors derive from a middle-aged man with glioma.

This chain uses TRBV4-1 with TRBJ1-5, with D perhaps matching TRBD1 (5 bases). The CDR3 totals 14 residues. The V gene lost 4 bases and the J gene lost 11 bases, with 18 bases spanning the gap. CDR1 and CDR2 from the germline V gene are MGHRA and YSYEKL. The CDR3 DNA is TGCGCCAGCAGCCCATTCCTCGTTGGAGGGGCCCAGCATTTT. Translating it yields CASSPFLVGGAQHF.

As DNA, the CDR3 is TGTGCCAGCAGCCCAGGGAAAGGAAACACCATATATTTT. This sequence encodes CASSPGKGNTIYF. This chain joins TRBV7-6 and TRBJ1-3, with D maybe TRBD1 (5 bases). Germline CDR1 reads SGHVS; CDR2 reads FNYEAQ. V was clipped by 5 bases and J by 4 bases, with 9 bases between them. The length of the CDR3 is 13 residues.

A note on this clone: At one of its ends the junction is not consistent with the germline gene, which may arise from a read error. The rearrangement uses TRBV7-9 and TRBJ2-5; D perhaps matches TRBD2 (6 bases). The CDR3 is made up of 15 amino acids. In germline, CDR1 is SEHNR, CDR2 FQNEAQ (reference sequence). The chain's CDR3 is CASTLGGEMGETQYF. CDR3 coding DNA: TGTGCCAGCACCTTAGGAGGGGAGATGGGGGAGACCCAGTACTTC. Combining the CDR3 with reference TRBV7-9 and TRBJ2-5 gives the whole variable domain DTGVSQNPRHKITKRGQNVTFRCDPISEHNRLYWYRQTLGQGPEFLTYFQNEAQLEKSRLLSDRFSAERPKGSFSTLEIQRTEQGDSAMYLCASTLGGEMGETQYFGPGTRLLVL.

This chain uses TRBV2 with TRBJ2-3, with 9 bases fitting TRBD2. CDR1 is SNHLY, CDR2 FYNNEI, per germline. V trimming: 6 bases; J trimming: 2 bases; junction bases outside the gene matches: 6. The CDR3 totals 15 residues. CDR3 region: CASRLTSGNTDTQYF. CDR3 DNA sequence: TGTGCCAGCAGGCTGACTAGCGGCAACACAGATACGCAGTATTTT. Using reference TRBV2 and TRBJ2-3 for the parts outside the CDR3, the full variable domain is EPEVTQTPSHQVTQMGQEVILRCVPISNHLYFYWYRQILGQKVEFLVSFYNNEISEKSEIFDDQFSVERPDGSNFTLKIRSTKLEDSAMYFCASRLTSGNTDTQYFGPGTRLTVL.

The chain joins TRBV28 to TRBJ1-2; no clear D. CDR1 is MDHEN and CDR2 is SYDVKM in the germline V gene. V was cut by 6 bases and J by 5 bases, with 10 bases left in between. CDR3 length: 12 amino acids. The DNA of the CDR3 is TGTGCCAGCAGCTCGATGAAGTATGGCTACACCTTC. Its protein is CASSSMKYGYTF.

This CDR3 is CASVSFPSEAFF. CDR3 nucleotides: TGTGCCAGTGTCTCATTTCCCTCGGAGGCTTTCTTT. The chain recombines TRBV19 with TRBJ1-1; D unresolved. The CDR3 extends over 12 amino acids. Germline V CDR1 and CDR2: LNHDA, SQIVND (reference sequence). The V gene lost 8 bases and the J gene lost 11 bases, with 18 bases spanning the gap.

This rearrangement joins TRBV27 to TRBJ2-1; no firm D call. The CDR3 extends over 14 amino acids. Trimming shortened V by 9 bases and J by 2 bases, and 14 bases separated the two germline ends. Germline V gene sequence: CDR1 MNHEY, CDR2 SMNVEV (reference sequence). CDR3: CASSRPGAYNEQFF. The DNA for the CDR3 is TGTGCCAGTAGCCGGCCAGGTGCCTACAATGAGCAGTTCTTC.

CDR3 DNA sequence: TGTGCCAGCAGCCCCCGGGGGGGTTCTAGCACAGATACGCAGTATTTT. Its translation: CASSPRGGSSTDTQYF. The V gene is TRBV11-3, the J gene TRBJ2-3; 8 nucleotides line up with TRBD2. The V segment lost 5 bases and the J segment 0 bases; nucleotides outside the gene matches: 7. In germline, CDR1 is SGHNT, CDR2 YENEEA. The CDR3 covers 16 residues.

The rearrangement joins TRBV5-6 to TRBJ2-6; perhaps TRBD1 as D (6 bases). Trimming cost V 2 bases and J 2 bases, with 11 bases left between them. Germline CDR1 is SGHDT and CDR2 is YYEEEE. The CDR3 extends over 16 amino acids. The CDR3 sequence is CASSLQGPTGANVLTF. As DNA, the CDR3 is TGTGCCAGCAGCTTACAGGGCCCAACTGGGGCCAACGTCCTGACTTTC.

The rearrangement links TRBV28 to TRBJ1-2; 8 bases agree with TRBD1. Germline lookup yields CDR1 MDHEN and CDR2 SYDVKM. The V gene end was trimmed by 7 bases and the J gene end by 4 bases; junction bases not matched to a gene: 14. The CDR3 spans 16 residues. CDR3 in DNA: TGTGCCAGCAAACACACTCTGGGACAGGAATCCTATGGCTACACCTTC. This translates into CASKHTLGQESYGYTF.

The chain couples TRBV11-3 to TRBJ2-1, with 12 bases fitting TRBD2. The CDR3 sequence is 15 residues long. CDR1 is SGHNT and CDR2 is YENEEA in the germline V gene. Unmatched junction bases numbered 4, after V lost 5 bases and J lost 5 bases. The CDR3 coding sequence is TGTGCCAGCAGCCAGTGGACTAGCGGGAACAATGAGCAGTTCTTC. Translating it yields CASSQWTSGNNEQFF.